This TCR beta chain was found in a study of T-cell memory formation after mild COVID-19. Per the germline V gene, CDR1 is SGHRS and CDR2 is YFSETQ. Trimming at V came to 7 bases and at J to 11 bases, leaving 11 bases not matched to a gene. This CDR3 contains 12 residues. Each CDR3 protein is one row after TCRdb ran MiXCR on the 5' RACE reads. The sample includes hundreds of thousands of distinct CDR3 sequences, roughly 25% seen only once; the top ten take approximately 13%. The receptor was isolated from an adult woman who had mild COVID-19 (a few samples of this study predate the infection). Cell type and time point are not known. The material sequenced was PBMCs or a T cell subset sorted from them (not recorded which). This chain links TRBV5-1 with TRBJ1-1; 7 positions match TRBD1. In nucleotides, the CDR3 is TGCGCCAGCTCCGACAGGGCCCGAGGGGCTTTCTTT. It encodes CASSDRARGAFF. The full variable domain, its missing parts supplied by reference TRBV5-1 and TRBJ1-1, is KAGVTQTPRYLIKTRGQQVTLSCSPISGHRSVSWYQQTPGQGLQFLFEYFSETQRNKGNFPGRFSGRQFSNSRSEMNVSTLELGDSALYLCASSDRARGAFFGQGTRLTVV.